This T cell receptor (beta chain) was identified during a study of T cells after yellow fever vaccination. Study-wide results and caveats: Subsequent to the booster, the majority of primary-vaccination clones reappeared (around 97% CD4, around 85% CD8).

As concerns this clonotype: Its target is not known. It may be a read error: a sequence one base away is much more abundant.

A 5'RACE template-switching step, the method used to make TCR cDNA, added a universal primer site and UMIs. TCRdb used MiXCR to reprocess the 5' RACE reads, holding one entry per CDR3 protein. Here the sample spans a few hundred thousand distinct CDR3 sequences, about 4% being singletons. CDR1 is SGHVS, CDR2 FQNEAQ, per germline. Trimming at V came to 1 base and at J to 8 bases, leaving 7 bases not matched to a gene. The CDR3 length is 15 residues. The specimen was PBMCs, collected 5 days after the yellow fever booster vaccination. This receptor was obtained from a man aged 18 to 30 who received the YFV17D yellow fever vaccine. The chain carries TRBV7-8 and TRBJ2-2; 7 bases line up with TRBD1. The CDR3, as DNA: TGTGCCAGCAGCTTAGACTACAGGGGTGGAGGGGAGCTGTTTTTT. Translating gives CASSLDYRGGGELFF.